This section outlines one T cell receptor (beta chain) sequence together with its context. What it binds is unknown. Clones were sequenced by immunoSEQ multiplex PCR, and TCRdb holds only the in-frame ones, with some missing. The table has some 86,000 clones, roughly nine tenths seen once. This sample was taken from a study of T cell responses to AZD1222 COVID-19 vaccine. Regarding the study as a whole: The reported proportion of spike-specific TCRs targeting unmutated variant regions was nearly half. Females made up more of the donors, who were largely white British, and clonal diversity may have come out too low. Across spike, vaccine-associated CD4 TCRs were found, dominant at 160-218 and 743-854. Spike-specific TCR breadth and depth were elevated following two AZD1222 doses.

The CDR3 extends over 11 amino acids. V lost 1 base to trimming and J lost 10 bases, with 7 bases between them. CDR1 is SGHAT and CDR2 is FQNNGV in the germline V gene. The TCR was taken from an adult in good health. The rearrangement joins TRBV11-2 to TRBJ1-1; no definite D call. Here the sequenced sample was peripheral blood, taken on day 0 of AZD1222 vaccination. CDR3 nucleotides: TGTGCCAGCAGCTTAGTTTCGGTAGCTTTCTTT. Translating gives CASSLVSVAFF.